This T cell receptor beta chain was found in a study of identical twins. This clonotype was counted many times. In TCRdb, the 5' RACE reads were re-called with MiXCR into one record per CDR3 protein. The top ten hold 0.91% of the sample, which has 500,000 or so distinct CDR3 sequences, less than 25% seen once. These same records also appear under a second study, on T cells expressing NK-cell markers. That source reports: Clones of NKG2C+ T cells that had expanded were of unclear HCMV specificity.

Sequences were obtained from CD4+ T cells sorted from blood. The clonotype was recovered from a woman between 18 and 29 years old in good health.

CDR3 in amino acids: CSVEQGGWYNEQFF. CDR3 sequence (DNA): TGCAGCGTTGAACAGGGCGGGTGGTACAATGAGCAGTTCTTC. The chain joins TRBV29-1 to TRBJ2-1; D is tentatively TRBD1 or TRBD2 (5 bases each). CDR1 and CDR2 (germline): SQVTM, ANQGSEA. The CDR3 is made up of 14 amino acids. V was shortened by 2 bases and J by 4 bases, with 12 bases between the two germline ends.